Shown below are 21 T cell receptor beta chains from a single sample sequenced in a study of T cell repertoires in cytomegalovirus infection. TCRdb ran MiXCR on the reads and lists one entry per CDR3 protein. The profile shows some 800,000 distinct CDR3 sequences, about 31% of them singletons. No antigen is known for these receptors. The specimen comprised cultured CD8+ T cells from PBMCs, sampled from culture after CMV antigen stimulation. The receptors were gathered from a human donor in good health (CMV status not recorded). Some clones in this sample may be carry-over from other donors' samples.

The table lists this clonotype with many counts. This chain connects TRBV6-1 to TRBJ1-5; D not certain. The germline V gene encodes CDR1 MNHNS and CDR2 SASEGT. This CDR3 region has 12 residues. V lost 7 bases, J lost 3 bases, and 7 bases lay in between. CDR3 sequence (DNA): TGTGCCAGCAAACAGCCCAATCAGCCCCAGCATTTT. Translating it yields CASKQPNQPQHF.

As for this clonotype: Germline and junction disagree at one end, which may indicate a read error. The CDR3 nucleotides are TGCGCCAGCAGTCAGCCCCAGCATTTT. The encoded protein is CASSQPQHF. This chain links TRBV23-1 with TRBJ1-5; no reliable D call. TRBV23-1 is classed as an ORF, of uncertain function. This CDR3 has 9 residues.

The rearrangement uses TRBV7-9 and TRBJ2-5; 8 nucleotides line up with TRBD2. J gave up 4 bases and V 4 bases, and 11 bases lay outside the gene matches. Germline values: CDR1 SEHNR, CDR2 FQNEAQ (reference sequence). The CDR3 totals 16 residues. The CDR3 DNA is TGTGCCAGCAGCTCGGACAGCGGGGGCGCCACAGAGACCCAGTACTTC. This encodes CASSSDSGGATETQYF.

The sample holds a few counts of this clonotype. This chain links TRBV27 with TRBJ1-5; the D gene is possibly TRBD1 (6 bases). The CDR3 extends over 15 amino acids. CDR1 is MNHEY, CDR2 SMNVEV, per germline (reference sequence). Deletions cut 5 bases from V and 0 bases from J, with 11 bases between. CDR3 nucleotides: TGTGCCAGCAGTCATCGGACAGATAGCAATCAGCCCCAGCATTTT. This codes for CASSHRTDSNQPQHF.

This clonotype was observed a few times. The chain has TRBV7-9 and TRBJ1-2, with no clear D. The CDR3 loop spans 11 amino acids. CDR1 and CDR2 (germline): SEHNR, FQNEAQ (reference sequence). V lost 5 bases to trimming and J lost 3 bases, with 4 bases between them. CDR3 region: CASSQHYGYTF. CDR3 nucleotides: TGTGCCAGCAGCCAGCACTATGGCTACACCTTC.

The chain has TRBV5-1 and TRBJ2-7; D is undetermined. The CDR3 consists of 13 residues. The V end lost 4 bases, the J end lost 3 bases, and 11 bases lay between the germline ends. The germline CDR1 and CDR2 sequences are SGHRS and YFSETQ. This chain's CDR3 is CASSRTDYYEQYF. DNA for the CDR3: TGCGCCAGCAGCCGTACAGATTACTACGAGCAGTACTTC.

In DNA form, the CDR3 reads TGCAGTGCTTGTACGCGGGGACCATTAGCGGATACGCAGTATTTT. It encodes CSACTRGPLADTQYF. This chain joins TRBV20-1 and TRBJ2-3, with D tentatively TRBD2 (6 bases). Trimming took 5 bases from V and 6 from J, leaving 21 bases between them. This CDR3 is 15 amino acids long. CDR1 and CDR2 (germline): DFQATT, SNEGSKA (reference sequence).

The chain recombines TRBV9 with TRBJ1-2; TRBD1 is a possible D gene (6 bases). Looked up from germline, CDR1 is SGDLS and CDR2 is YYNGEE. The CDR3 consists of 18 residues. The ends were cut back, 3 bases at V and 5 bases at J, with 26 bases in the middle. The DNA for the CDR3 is TGTGCCAGCAGCGCCCCAATCGGGGAGCGGACAGCTACTTATGGCTACACCTTC. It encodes CASSAPIGERTATYGYTF.

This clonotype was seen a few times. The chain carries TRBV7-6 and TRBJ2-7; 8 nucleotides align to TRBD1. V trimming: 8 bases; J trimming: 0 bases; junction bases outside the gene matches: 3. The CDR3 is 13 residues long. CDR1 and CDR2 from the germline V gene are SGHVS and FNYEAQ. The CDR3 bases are TGTGCCAGCCGACAGGGGTCCTCCTACGAGCAGTACTTC. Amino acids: CASRQGSSYEQYF. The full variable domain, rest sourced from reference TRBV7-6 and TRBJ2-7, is GAGVSQSPRYKVTKRGQDVALRCDPISGHVSLYWYRQALGQGPEFLTYFNYEAQQDKSGLPNDRFSAERPEGSISTLTIQRTEQRDSAMYRCASRQGSSYEQYFGPGTRLTVT.

Written as DNA, the CDR3 is TGTGCCAGCAATGAGGGGGGACTAGCTCTCTACAATGAGCAGTTCTTC. This encodes CASNEGGLALYNEQFF. The V call is TRBV2, the J call TRBJ2-1; TRBD2 agrees at 9 bases. CDR1 is SNHLY, CDR2 FYNNEI, per germline. The V and J ends lost 7 bases and 3 bases, in that order; junction bases with no gene match: 10. The CDR3 has 16 amino acids.

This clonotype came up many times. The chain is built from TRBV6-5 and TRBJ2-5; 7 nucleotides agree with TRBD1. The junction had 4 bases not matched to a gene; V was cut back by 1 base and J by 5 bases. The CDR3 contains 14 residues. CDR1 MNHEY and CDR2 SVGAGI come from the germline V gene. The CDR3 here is CASSYLGGHETQYF. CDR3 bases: TGTGCCAGCAGTTACTTAGGGGGCCACGAGACCCAGTACTTC.

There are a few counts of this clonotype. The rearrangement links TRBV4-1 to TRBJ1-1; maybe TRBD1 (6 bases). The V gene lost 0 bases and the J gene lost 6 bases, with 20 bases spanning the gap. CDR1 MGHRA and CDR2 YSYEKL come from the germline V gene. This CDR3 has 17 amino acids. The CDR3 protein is CASSQERVWQGLSEAFF. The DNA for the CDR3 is TGCGCCAGCAGCCAAGAAAGGGTTTGGCAGGGGCTATCTGAAGCTTTCTTT.

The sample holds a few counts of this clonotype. The CDR3 is CASSPSPAGVYGYTF. DNA for the CDR3: TGTGCCAGCAGCCCCTCACCCGCCGGGGTGTATGGCTACACCTTC. The chain carries TRBV7-6 and TRBJ1-2; D gene ambiguous. CDR1 is SGHVS and CDR2 is FNYEAQ in the germline V gene. The CDR3 has 15 residues. V was cut by 5 bases and J by 5 bases, with 18 bases left in between.

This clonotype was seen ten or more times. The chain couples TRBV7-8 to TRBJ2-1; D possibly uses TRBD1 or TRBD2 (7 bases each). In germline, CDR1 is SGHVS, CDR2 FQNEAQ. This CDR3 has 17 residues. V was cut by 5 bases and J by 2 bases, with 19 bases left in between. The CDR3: CASSNEVAGGAYNEQFF. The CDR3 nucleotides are TGTGCCAGCAGCAACGAAGTGGCAGGGGGGGCCTACAATGAGCAGTTCTTC.

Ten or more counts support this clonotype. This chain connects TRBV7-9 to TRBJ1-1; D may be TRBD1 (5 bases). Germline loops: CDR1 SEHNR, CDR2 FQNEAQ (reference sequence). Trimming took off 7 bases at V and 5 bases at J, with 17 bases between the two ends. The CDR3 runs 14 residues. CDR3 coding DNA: TGTGCCAGCACCTCCAGGGCTTGGGAAACTGAAGCTTTCTTT. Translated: CASTSRAWETEAFF.

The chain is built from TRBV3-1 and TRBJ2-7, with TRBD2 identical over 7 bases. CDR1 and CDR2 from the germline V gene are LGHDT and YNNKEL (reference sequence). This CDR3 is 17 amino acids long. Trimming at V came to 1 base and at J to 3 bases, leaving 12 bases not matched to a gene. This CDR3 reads CASSQVLSRGDDYEQYF. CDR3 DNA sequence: TGTGCCAGCAGCCAAGTATTGTCACGGGGGGACGACTACGAGCAGTACTTC.

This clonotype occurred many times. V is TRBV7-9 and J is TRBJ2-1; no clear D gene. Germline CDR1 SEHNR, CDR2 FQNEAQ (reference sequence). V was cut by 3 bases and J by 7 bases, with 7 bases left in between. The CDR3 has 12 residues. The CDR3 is CASSFAGNEQFF. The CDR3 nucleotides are TGTGCCAGCAGCTTCGCCGGGAATGAGCAGTTCTTC.

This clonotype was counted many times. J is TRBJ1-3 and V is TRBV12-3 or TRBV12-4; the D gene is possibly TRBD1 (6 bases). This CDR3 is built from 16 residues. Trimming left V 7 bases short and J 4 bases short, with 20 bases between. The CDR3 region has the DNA TGTGCCAGCACATCCGGGACACAAGTTTTCGGAAACACCATATATTTT. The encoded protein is CASTSGTQVFGNTIYF.

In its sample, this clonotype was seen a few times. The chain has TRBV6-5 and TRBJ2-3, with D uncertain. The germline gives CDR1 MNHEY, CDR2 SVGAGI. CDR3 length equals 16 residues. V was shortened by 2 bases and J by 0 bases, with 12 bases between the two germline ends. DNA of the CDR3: TGTGCCAGCAGTTACGGCGGCGGCACTAGCACAGATACGCAGTATTTT. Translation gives CASSYGGGTSTDTQYF.

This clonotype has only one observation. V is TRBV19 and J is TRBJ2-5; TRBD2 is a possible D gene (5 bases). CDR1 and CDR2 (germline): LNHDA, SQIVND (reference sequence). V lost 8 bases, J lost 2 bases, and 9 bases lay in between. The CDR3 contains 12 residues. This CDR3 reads CASHGEQETQYF. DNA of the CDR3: TGTGCCAGTCACGGGGAACAAGAGACCCAGTACTTC.

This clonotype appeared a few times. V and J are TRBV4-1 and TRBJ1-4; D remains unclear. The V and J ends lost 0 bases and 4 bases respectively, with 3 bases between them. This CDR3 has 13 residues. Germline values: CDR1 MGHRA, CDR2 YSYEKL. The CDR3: CASSQEGNEKLFF. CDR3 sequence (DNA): TGCGCCAGCAGCCAAGAGGGTAATGAAAAACTGTTTTTT.